This TCR beta chain is drawn from a study of T cells after yellow fever vaccination. On the study more broadly: The fractions with low cell numbers were processed using SMART-Seq v4 Ultra Low Input.

CDR1 SGHDN and CDR2 FVKESK come from the germline V gene. The CDR3 is 14 residues long. V dropped 5 bases and J dropped 5 bases, with 15 bases sitting between them. Of note for this clonotype: Antigen: not known.

TCRdb reprocessed the 5' RACE reads via MiXCR and lists one record per CDR3 protein. The sample consists of 450,000 to 600,000 distinct CDR3 sequences, about 13% of them appearing once. Study-wide points: A minor fraction of clonotypes spanned both CD4 and CD8 compartments. Most clones from primary vaccination resurfaced after the booster (under 97% CD4, over 75% CD8). The study noted that FACS-sorted repertoires could contain abundant clonotypes contaminating from the bulk population.

The material was PBMCs, obtained on the day of the yellow fever booster vaccination. The rearrangement uses TRBV14 and TRBJ2-5; the D gene is possibly TRBD1 (6 bases). The sequence derives from a young man who received the YFV17D yellow fever vaccine. The CDR3 coding sequence is TGTGCCAGCAGCAAGAAAACAGGGTCGGAGACCCAGTACTTC. This sequence encodes CASSKKTGSETQYF.